This T cell receptor (beta chain) was identified in a study of human T cells and chemical hapten exposure. Only a few counts were recorded for this clonotype. Indicated time point: pre-sensitization, week 0. Described treatment: therapeutic diphenylcyclopropenone sensitization with weekly scalp DPC. Before extraction, the whole blood was not fractionated, and total RNA was taken from it. TCRdb reprocessed the RACE reads via MiXCR and lists one record per CDR3 protein. The sample records under 40,000 distinct CDR3 sequences, about 9.3% being singletons. The starting material was whole blood, obtained in connection with sensitization to the hapten diphenylcyclopropenone (DPC). The TCR originated in a man aged 50 to 59 with alopecia areata. Some clones in this sample may be carry-over from other donors' samples.

In DNA, the CDR3 is TGTGCCAGCAGCCAAGGAGGACGGCAGTACTTC. It translates to CASSQGGRQYF. The V gene is TRBV3-1, the J gene TRBJ2-7; D gene unclear. The germline CDR1 and CDR2 sequences are LGHDT and YNNKEL (reference sequence). The CDR3 is made up of 11 amino acids. V was cut by 1 base and J by 9 bases, with 7 bases left in between.